The TCR beta chain described here comes from a study of T cell repertoires in cytomegalovirus infection. At the level of the study: Recently identified HLA-C-restricted CMV epitopes were used, and well-studied HLA-B-restricted CMV epitopes were used as well. CMV infection together with matching HLA type was indicated by public TCR beta signatures. General study findings and limits: HLA-C-restricted CMV clonotypes gave the most frequent clonotype in two of eight donors.

Germline V gene data show CDR1 as MNHEY and CDR2 as SVGAGI. The CDR3 is 14 amino acids. V was shortened by 2 bases and J by 0 bases, with 8 bases between the two germline ends. TCRdb independently ran MiXCR on the reads; one entry per CDR3 protein. This sample has roughly 68,000 distinct CDR3 sequences; 20% occur once, and the top ten carry around 70%. About this clonotype itself: Its matching antigen is unknown.

The origin of this receptor is a human donor in good health (CMV status not recorded). Some clones in this sample may be carry-over from other donors' samples. The sample consisted of CD8+ T cells from cultured PBMCs, taken from culture after CMV antigen stimulation. This rearrangement joins TRBV6-5 to TRBJ2-7, with a weak D call TRBD1 (6 bases). CDR3 region: CASSYGTNSYEQYF. DNA of the CDR3: TGTGCCAGCAGTTACGGGACAAACTCCTACGAGCAGTACTTC.